This T cell receptor (beta chain) emerged from a study of shared clonotypes between healthy human individuals. The table came from immunoSEQ multiplex PCR; TCRdb's copy has only in-frame clones and leaves some out. The profile covers more than 2 million clones, with about 93% appearing a single time and 1.5% to 2% taken by the ten largest. The study, taken as a whole, reports: Apart from blood, nothing was sampled; tissue repertoires likely differ. It was anticipated that sequencing depth would influence how many clonotypes donors shared. The diversity represented, both genetic and in exposure history, was limited by few donors.

CDR1 is SQVTM, CDR2 ANQGSEA, per germline. The V and J ends lost 6 bases and 7 bases respectively, with 13 bases between them. The CDR3 is 12 amino acids. Terminally differentiated effector memory CD45RA+ cells were left out of the naive CD8 fraction, which was CD45RO-negative and positively selected for CCR7. All donors qualified as healthy HIV-negative adults and had experienced no recent acute infections or vaccinations. Worth noting for this clone: Its antigen is as yet unknown.

Sequenced material: naive CD8+ T cells from PBMCs. The genes are TRBV29-1 and TRBJ2-1, with a tentative D call TRBD2 (6 bases). This receptor was identified in a man younger than 30 in good health. Some clones in this sample may be carry-over from other donors' samples. The CDR3 coding sequence is TGCAGCGTGAGACTAGGAGGGAATGAGCAGTTCTTC. This sequence encodes CSVRLGGNEQFF.